Below, 18 T cell receptor beta chains from the same sample are listed, as sequenced in a study of control samples from healthy donors and cancer patients. TCRdb keeps only in-frame clones here, not all; method: immunoSEQ multiplex PCR. The profile shows 150,000 or so clones, 85% to 90% of them singletons. The sample was blood. The receptors shown here come from a woman in her thirties in good health.

DNA for the CDR3: TGTGCCAGCAGAAGACTCCGGGGGGCAACCGGGGAGCTGTTTTTT. Protein: CASRRLRGATGELFF. The V and J genes are TRBV6-6 and TRBJ2-2, with a weak D call TRBD2 (7 bases). V lost 6 bases to trimming and J lost 5 bases, with 16 bases between them. Germline V gene data show CDR1 as MNHNY and CDR2 as SVGAGI (reference sequence). CDR3 length equals 15 residues.

The chain combines TRBV5-5 with TRBJ2-1; D is uncertain. Looked up from germline, CDR1 is SGHKS and CDR2 is YYEKEE (reference sequence). V was trimmed by 2 bases and J by 1 base, leaving 10 bases between them. The CDR3 sequence is 15 residues long. The CDR3 loop is CASSFELTSYNEQFF. The CDR3 DNA reads TGTGCCAGCAGCTTCGAGTTAACATCCTACAATGAGCAGTTCTTC.

The chain combines TRBV6-1 with TRBJ1-6, with D uncertain. Trimming took 3 bases from V and 8 from J, leaving 5 bases between them. The CDR3 length is 12 residues. The germline CDR1 and CDR2 sequences are MNHNS and SASEGT. Here the CDR3 DNA reads TGTGCCAGCAGTGAGTTGGATTCACCCCTCCACTTT. Translation: CASSELDSPLHF.

The rearrangement joins TRBV6-5 to TRBJ2-3; possibly TRBD1 for D (5 bases). Germline V CDR1 and CDR2: MNHEY, SVGAGI. V dropped 7 bases and J dropped 11 bases, with 10 bases sitting between them. The length of the CDR3 is 10 residues. This CDR3 reads CASNRTLQYF. CDR3 coding DNA: TGTGCCAGCAATCGGACATTGCAGTATTTT.

This clone was recorded once. The chain employs TRBV6-5 and TRBJ2-1; 10 bases line up with TRBD1. The CDR3 covers 15 residues. Germline loops: CDR1 MNHEY, CDR2 SVGAGI. Losses at the gene ends were 6 bases for V and 8 bases for J; bases not matched to a gene: 10. DNA for the CDR3: TGTGCCAGCAGATACCGGGACAGGGGCCTGGATGAGCAGTTCTTC. It is translated as CASRYRDRGLDEQFF.

The chain recombines TRBV27 with TRBJ1-5, with 8 bases lining up with TRBD1. Losses at the gene ends were 2 bases for V and 2 bases for J; bases not matched to a gene: 8. The germline V gene encodes CDR1 MNHEY and CDR2 SMNVEV (reference sequence). There are 17 residues in the CDR3. Written as DNA, the CDR3 is TGTGCCAGCAGTTTAAGGGCAGGGGGCCAGGGCAATCAGCCCCAGCATTTT. Translating it yields CASSLRAGGQGNQPQHF.

On this clone itself: The junction departs from germline at one end; a sequencing error may be responsible. The V gene is TRBV7-8, the J gene TRBJ2-7; unclear D gene. Germline V gives CDR1 SGHVS, CDR2 FQNEAQ. The CDR3 runs to 8 residues. The CDR3 region is CASSPSHF. CDR3 nucleotide sequence: TGTGCCAGCAGCCCGTCCCACTTC.

A few counts support this clone. CDR3 amino acids: CASSTEEKLFF. Here the CDR3 DNA reads TGTGCCAGCTCGACTGAGGAAAAACTGTTTTTT. The chain carries TRBV18 and TRBJ1-4; no firm D call. Germline CDR1 and CDR2: KGHSH and LQKENI. The CDR3 has 11 amino acids. V lost 6 bases and J lost 8, with 7 bases in between.

V gene TRBV19 combines with J gene TRBJ2-1; D is ambiguous. The CDR3 runs 14 residues. CDR1 and CDR2 (germline): LNHDA, SQIVND (reference sequence). V dropped 0 bases and J dropped 12 bases, with 15 bases sitting between them. Written as DNA, the CDR3 is TGTGCCAGTAGTATAGATCTCTTTGCGTCCGGGCAGTTCTTC. This codes for CASSIDLFASGQFF.

This clone was recorded only once. The chain links TRBV9 to TRBJ2-3, with TRBD2 matching 8 bases. The CDR3 sequence is 15 residues long. V was pared by 3 bases and J by 2 bases, with 5 bases of the junction left unmatched. Germline V CDR1 and CDR2: SGDLS, YYNGEE. CDR3 bases: TGTGCCAGCAGCGACGGGAGGGCCAACACAGATACGCAGTATTTT. This encodes CASSDGRANTDTQYF.

The CDR3 nucleotides read TGTGCCATCAGTGAGCCCGACAGGGGGCTTGATGGCTACACCTTC. Translating it yields CAISEPDRGLDGYTF. The rearrangement joins TRBV10-3 to TRBJ1-2; 10 bases align to TRBD1. The germline V gene has CDR1 ENHRY and CDR2 SYGVKD. J lost 6 bases, V lost 2 bases, and 6 bases had no gene match. There are 15 residues in the CDR3.

The table lists this clone with a count of one. V gene TRBV7-2 combines with J gene TRBJ2-1, with TRBD1 identical over 7 bases. The CDR3 runs 14 residues. V lost 5 bases, J lost 5 bases, and 6 bases stayed unmatched. CDR1 and CDR2 (germline): SGHTA, FQGNSA. The CDR3 DNA reads TGTGCCAGCAGCCCTCGGACAGGCGACAATGAGCAGTTCTTC. Encoded protein: CASSPRTGDNEQFF. The whole variable domain, remainder taken from reference TRBV7-2 and TRBJ2-1, is GAGVSQSPSNKVTEKGKDVELRCDPISGHTALYWYRQSLGQGLEFLIYFQGNSAPDKSGLPSDRFSAERTGGSVSTLTIQRTQQEDSAVYLCASSPRTGDNEQFFGPGTRLTVL.

The rearrangement joins TRBV6-1 to TRBJ2-3; TRBD2 matches at 10 bases. In germline, CDR1 is MNHNS, CDR2 SASEGT. After removal of 7 bases from V and 1 base from J, the junction contained 11 bases not matched to a gene. The CDR3 consists of 17 residues. The CDR3 region has the DNA TGTGCCAGCAATGAGCGGGGGGGCGGTCGAGGCACAGATACGCAGTATTTT. It is translated as CASNERGGGRGTDTQYF.

The CDR3 DNA reads TGTGCCAGCAGTTGGGGGACAGCGAACACCGGGGAGCTGTTTTTT. Translated, it gives CASSWGTANTGELFF. The chain recombines TRBV11-3 with TRBJ2-2, with 7 nucleotides matching TRBD1. Germline-derived CDR1 and CDR2 are SGHNT and YENEEA. The CDR3 runs 15 residues. The ends lost 6 bases at V and 0 bases at J; junction bases unmatched: 4.

This clone was picked up a small number of times. This CDR3 is also generated by other DNA sequences in the sample. The chain links TRBV2 to TRBJ2-1, with TRBD2 identical over 11 bases. The V gene end was trimmed by 4 bases and the J gene end by 5 bases; junction bases not matched to a gene: 4. CDR3 length: 15 residues. Germline CDR1 reads SNHLY; CDR2 reads FYNNEI. CDR3 in DNA: TGTGCCAGCAGTGTAGGGACTAGCGGTAACAATGAGCAGTTCTTC. Protein product: CASSVGTSGNNEQFF.

CDR3 amino acids: CASRPSTGAGGYTF. CDR3 sequence (DNA): TGTGCCAGCAGACCGTCGACAGGGGCCGGTGGCTACACCTTC. This rearrangement joins TRBV2 to TRBJ1-2, with 8 bases matching TRBD1. The ends lost 6 bases at V and 7 bases at J; junction bases unmatched: 10. CDR3 length: 14 amino acids. Germline V gives CDR1 SNHLY, CDR2 FYNNEI.

This clone occurred once. V usage is TRBV7-9 and J usage is TRBJ1-2, with D possibly matching TRBD1 (6 bases). The CDR3 sequence is 13 residues long. Germline loops: CDR1 SEHNR, CDR2 FQNEAQ (reference sequence). V was trimmed by 6 bases and J by 9 bases, leaving 17 bases between them. CDR3: CASSGEGGVSYTF. CDR3 coding DNA: TGTGCCAGCAGTGGGGAGGGGGGCGTCAGCTACACCTTC.

This chain joins TRBV29-1 and TRBJ1-2; D is unresolved. The V end was cut by 7 bases, the J end by 8 bases, with 26 bases between. The CDR3 sequence is 15 residues long. Germline V gene sequence: CDR1 SQVTM, CDR2 ANQGSEA. The DNA of the CDR3 is TGCAGCGCTCTGATTGAACTTAGACACGGGTTAGGCTACACCTTC. Amino acid sequence: CSALIELRHGLGYTF.